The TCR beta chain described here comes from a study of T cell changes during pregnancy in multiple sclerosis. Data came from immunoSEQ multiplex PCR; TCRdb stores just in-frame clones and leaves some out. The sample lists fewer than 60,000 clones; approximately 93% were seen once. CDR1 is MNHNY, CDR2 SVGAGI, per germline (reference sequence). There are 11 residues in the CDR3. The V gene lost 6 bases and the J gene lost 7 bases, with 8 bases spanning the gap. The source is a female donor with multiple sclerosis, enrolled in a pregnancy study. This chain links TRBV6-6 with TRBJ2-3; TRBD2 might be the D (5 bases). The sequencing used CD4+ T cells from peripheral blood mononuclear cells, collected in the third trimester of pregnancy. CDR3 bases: TGTGCCAGCAGCGACTATTATACGCAGTATTTT. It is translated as CASSDYYTQYF.